The 10 T cell receptor beta chains below were found in one sample sequenced in a study of post-analysis software for immune sequencing data. Study-wide results and limits: The study found TRBV5-6, TRBV5-1 and TRBV20-1 among a handful of TRBV segments more frequent in patients than controls.

The antigens these receptors bind are not known. Unique molecular identifiers were present in the TCR beta cDNA libraries. TCRdb re-analysed the PCR reads in MiXCR, keeping a single row per CDR3 protein. This table has about 430,000 distinct CDR3 sequences, approximately 42% appearing once. Sequencing input: blood. Receptor source: a girl aged 2-15 years with multiple sclerosis.

This clonotype was detected only a few times. This rearrangement joins TRBV20-1 to TRBJ1-2; TRBD1 might be the D (6 bases). This CDR3 has 13 residues. From germline, CDR1 is DFQATT and CDR2 SNEGSKA (reference sequence). Trimming removed 5 bases from V and 8 bases from J, with 18 bases in between. In DNA form, the CDR3 reads TGCAGTGCTGAGGGGGGAGCAGGGAGCGGCTACACCTTC. This encodes CSAEGGAGSGYTF.

The chain carries TRBV10-3 and TRBJ1-2, with D possibly matching TRBD1 (6 bases). CDR3 size: 12 residues. The V gene's germline CDR1 is ENHRY and CDR2 SYGVKD. Trimming stripped 6 bases from V and 6 bases from J, with 11 bases between. The CDR3 reads CAIRMTGHGYTF. DNA for the CDR3: TGTGCCATCAGAATGACAGGACATGGCTACACCTTC.

This chain uses TRBV10-1 with TRBJ2-1; D is perhaps TRBD1 (6 bases). The ends were cut back, 0 bases at V and 2 bases at J, with 11 bases in the middle. Germline V gene data show CDR1 as WNHNN and CDR2 as SYGVQD (reference sequence). There are 16 residues in the CDR3. CDR3 sequence: CASSESNGGPYNEQFF. CDR3 coding DNA: TGCGCCAGCAGTGAGTCGAATGGGGGCCCCTACAATGAGCAGTTCTTC.

This clonotype has only one observation. The chain employs TRBV12-3 or TRBV12-4 and TRBJ2-1, with D maybe TRBD1 (8 bases). CDR3 length: 15 residues. With 6 bases removed from V and 4 bases from J, the gap between germline ends came to 16 bases. The CDR3 DNA is TGTGCCAGCAGGATACAGGGGGGGATATACAATGAGCAGTTCTTC. It is translated as CASRIQGGIYNEQFF.

The chain recombines TRBV24-1 with TRBJ2-7; D is ambiguous. Germline CDR1 and CDR2: KGHDR and SFDVKD. The length of the CDR3 is 14 residues. V was pared by 2 bases and J by 4 bases, with 11 bases between. The CDR3 DNA is TGTGCCACCAGTGATTACCAGCCCCCTTACGAGCAGTACTTC. This translates into CATSDYQPPYEQYF.

The chain links TRBV25-1 to TRBJ1-6; unclear D gene. Germline-derived CDR1 and CDR2 are MGHDK and SYGVNS. V was cut by 5 bases and J by 9 bases, with 11 bases left in between. The CDR3 length is 13 residues. The CDR3 DNA reads as TGTGCCAGCAGTTCAGCCTCGGGTTCACCCCTCCACTTT. The encoded protein is CASSSASGSPLHF.

A note on this clonotype: The junction shows a germline mismatch at one end, possibly a read error. The CDR3 DNA reads TGTACCAGCAGCCAAGATCCGACTAGCGGGGGGCAAAATGAGCAGTTCTTC. This translates into CTSSQDPTSGGQNEQFF. The genes are TRBV3-1 and TRBJ2-1; TRBD2 matches 13 bases. The CDR3 covers 17 residues. Per the germline V gene, CDR1 is LGHDT and CDR2 is YNNKEL (reference sequence).

This clonotype was found a few times. This chain joins TRBV7-2 and TRBJ2-3, with unresolved D. The CDR3 length is 13 residues. V dropped 2 bases and J dropped 6 bases, with 9 bases sitting between them. Germline lookup yields CDR1 SGHTA and CDR2 FQGNSA. The CDR3: CASSLSYSDTQYF. Here the CDR3 DNA reads TGTGCCAGCAGCTTATCTTATTCGGATACGCAGTATTTT.

J is TRBJ2-4 and V is TRBV12-3 or TRBV12-4; weak D call: TRBD1 (6 bases). The CDR3 sequence is 14 residues long. The V end was cut by 2 bases, the J end by 3 bases, with 8 bases between. The CDR3 region has the DNA TGTGCCAGCAGTTTAATAGGGGGCAAAAACATTCAGTACTTC. It yields the protein CASSLIGGKNIQYF.

The CDR3 DNA follows: TGTGCCAGCAGCCAAACTAGCGGACTCACAGATACGCAGTATTTT. It specifies CASSQTSGLTDTQYF. The chain recombines TRBV11-2 with TRBJ2-3; 8 nucleotides match TRBD2. The ends lost 5 bases at V and 2 bases at J; junction bases unmatched: 6. The CDR3 extends over 15 amino acids. In germline, CDR1 is SGHAT, CDR2 FQNNGV.